This is a list of T cell receptor beta chains from one sample in a study of OX40 agonist ivuxolimab in advanced cancers. TCRdb's copy holds only in-frame clones and misses some; the assay was immunoSEQ multiplex PCR. The sample records roughly 58,000 clones, 93% being singletons. Sample: CD4+ or CD8+ T cells sorted from blood, taken in a trial of the OX40 agonist ivuxolimab. These receptors all stem from an adult with an advanced solid tumor such as melanoma, head and neck, liver or kidney cancer. Both conserved end residues are part of each CDR3. D genes are given only for firm matches. Clone size, where shown, is once, few, many, or a class for clones that have expanded.

j_gene,len,abundance,d_gene,v_gene,CDR3nt,CDR3aa
TRBJ2-1,14,NA,TRBD2,TRBV6-5,TGTGCCAGCAGAACACTAGCGGAGTACAATGAGCAGTTCTTC,CASRTLAEYNEQFF
TRBJ2-7,13,NA,NA,TRBV7-9,TGTGCCAGCAACAACCCGGGACACTACGAGCAGTACTTC,CASNNPGHYEQYF
TRBJ2-1,14,once,NA,TRBV9,TGTGCCAGCAGCGTTGCCCTAGTGGGGGGTGAGCAGTTCTTC,CASSVALVGGEQFF
TRBJ2-1,14,NA,NA,TRBV5-1,TGCGCCAGCAGTAGACTAGGGAACCACAATGAGCAGTTCTTC,CASSRLGNHNEQFF
TRBJ2-3,17,NA,TRBD2,TRBV4-3,TGCGCCAGCAGTCCATTGTATGCGGGAGGGCAAACAGATACGCAGTATTTT,CASSPLYAGGQTDTQYF
TRBJ2-3,17,NA,TRBD2,TRBV10-3,TGTGCCATCAGTGAGCCGGGACTAGCGGGAGTCACAGATACGCAGTATTTT,CAISEPGLAGVTDTQYF
TRBJ2-3,16,once,TRBD2,TRBV27,TGTGCCAGCAGTTTAAGAACTTGGGGGGGTACAGATACGCAGTATTTT,CASSLRTWGGTDTQYF
TRBJ2-1,14,NA,NA,TRBV27,TGTGCCAGCAGTTTAGAGGGGACCTACAATGAGCAGTTCTTC,CASSLEGTYNEQFF
TRBJ2-1,13,NA,NA,TRBV6-5,TGTGCCAGCAGTATGGGCAGTCCCAATGAGCAGTTCTTC,CASSMGSPNEQFF
TRBJ2-2,14,once,NA,TRBV10-3,TGTGCCACGTTGGACTATTCCTCTGGCGGGGAGCTGTTTTTT,CATLDYSSGGELFF
TRBJ1-6,15,NA,NA,TRBV30,TGTGCCTGGAGTGTGAGTCCGAACCATAATTCACCCCTCCACTTT,CAWSVSPNHNSPLHF
TRBJ1-2,15,NA,NA,TRBV9,TGTGCCAGCAGCGTAGCTACGCGGTCCGACGGTGGCTACACCTTC,CASSVATRSDGGYTF
TRBJ2-7,15,once,NA,TRBV27,TGTGCCAGCAGTTCGTCTCGGGACGGCATCGGCGAGCAGTACTTC,CASSSSRDGIGEQYF
TRBJ2-2,14,NA,TRBD1,TRBV9,TGTGCCAGCAGCTCTCAGGGGGCGCCCGGGGAGCTGTTTTTT,CASSSQGAPGELFF
TRBJ2-3,13,NA,NA,TRBV19,TGTGCCAGTAGGGTAGCGGCCACAGATACGCAGTATTTT,CASRVAATDTQYF
TRBJ2-1,15,NA,TRBD2,TRBV2,TGTGCCAGCAGTCTACCGGGACTAGCGGACAATGAGCAGTTCTTC,CASSLPGLADNEQFF
TRBJ1-1,14,NA,TRBD1,TRBV6-5,TGTGCCAGCAGTGACGGACAGGGCCACACTGAAGCTTTCTTT,CASSDGQGHTEAFF
TRBJ1-1,16,NA,NA,TRBV27,TGTGCCAGCAGTCATTTTAAGACATCTATGAACACTGAAGCTTTCTTT,CASSHFKTSMNTEAFF
TRBJ2-2,14,NA,NA,TRBV6-5,TGTGCCAGCAGTTACGGGGTGGGCGCCGGGGAGCTGTTTTTT,CASSYGVGAGELFF
TRBJ2-2,16,NA,NA,TRBV28,TGTGCCAGCAGTTTGGAGTTTGATTCGAACACCGGGGAGCTGTTTTTT,CASSLEFDSNTGELFF
TRBJ2-6,15,NA,NA,TRBV10-1,TGCGCCAGCAGTGCCGGGGTTTCGTGGGCCAACGTCCTGACTTTC,CASSAGVSWANVLTF
TRBJ1-2,14,NA,NA,TRBV6-1,TGTGCCAGCACCAAGACAGGAGCTAACTATGGCTACACCTTC,CASTKTGANYGYTF
TRBJ2-7,15,NA,TRBD1,TRBV28,TGTGCCAGCAGTCCGACCGACAGGGGGCCCTACGAGCAGTACTTC,CASSPTDRGPYEQYF
TRBJ2-3,21,NA,NA,TRBV4-3,TGCGCCAGCAGCCAAGAAAGTTTTTTAGCCCGGGACACCTCTAGCACAGATACGCAGTATTTT,CASSQESFLARDTSSTDTQYF
TRBJ2-7,13,NA,NA,TRBV6-1,TGTGCCAGCAGTGAACTGAGTAACTACGAGCAGTACTTC,CASSELSNYEQYF
TRBJ2-5,14,NA,NA,TRBV6-5,TGTGCCAGCAGCCCATTAGGGGGATGGGAGACCCAGTACTTC,CASSPLGGWETQYF
TRBJ2-7,14,NA,NA,TRBV4-3,TGCGCCAGCAGCCAAGATTTGAACTCCTACGAGCAGTACTTC,CASSQDLNSYEQYF
TRBJ1-5,13,NA,NA,TRBV5-5,TGTGCCAGCAGCCCGACCAACTATCAGCCCCAGCATTTT,CASSPTNYQPQHF
TRBJ2-7,15,NA,NA,TRBV2,TGTGCCAGCAGTGGCCGGAGACGAGGGATCGACGAGCAGTACTTC,CASSGRRRGIDEQYF
TRBJ2-7,15,once,NA,TRBV9,TGTGCCAGCAGCGTAGGGGAGGCAAGCACCTACGAGCAGTACTTC,CASSVGEASTYEQYF
TRBJ1-5,14,NA,NA,TRBV19,TGTGCCAGTAGTATTGTCGGTAGCAATCAGCCCCAGCATTTT,CASSIVGSNQPQHF
TRBJ1-1,13,NA,NA,TRBV6-1,TGTGCCAGCATGGGGACACAGGACACTGAAGCTTTCTTT,CASMGTQDTEAFF
TRBJ1-2,16,NA,NA,TRBV6-5,TGTGCCAGCAGTTCCTCGGCGGGGGGTTCGTTCTATGGCTACACCTTC,CASSSSAGGSFYGYTF
TRBJ2-7,11,few,NA,TRBV7-9,TGTGCCAGCAGCTTAGCGTGGGAGCAGTACTTC,CASSLAWEQYF
TRBJ1-1,15,NA,NA,TRBV4-1,TGCGCCAGCAGCCAGAGACGCCAGGGGAACACTGAAGCTTTCTTT,CASSQRRQGNTEAFF
TRBJ2-1,16,NA,NA,TRBV9,TGTGCCAGCAGCGTAGCTGCGACTATAAGCAACAATGAGCAGTTCTTC,CASSVAATISNNEQFF
TRBJ1-2,16,once,TRBD1,TRBV5-1,TGCGCCAGCAGCTTGGTAGGACAGGGGGCTAACTATGGCTACACCTTC,CASSLVGQGANYGYTF
TRBJ2-1,14,NA,TRBD1,TRBV2,TGTGCCAGCATTGCAAAGGGACAGGTCAATGAGCAGTTCTTC,CASIAKGQVNEQFF
TRBJ2-7,16,NA,TRBD2,TRBV13,TGTGCCAGCAGCTTAGCCGCGGGAGGGCCGGGTTACGAGCAGTACTTC,CASSLAAGGPGYEQYF
TRBJ1-3,17,NA,TRBD1,TRBV18,TGTGCCAGCTCACCACCGACAGGGGGGCGATCTGGAAACACCATATATTTT,CASSPPTGGRSGNTIYF
TRBJ2-7,15,NA,TRBD2,TRBV7-3,TGTGCCAGCAGCTTAGCGGGAGGCCCCCGAAACGAGCAGTACTTC,CASSLAGGPRNEQYF
TRBJ2-3,16,NA,NA,TRBV28,TGTGCCAGCAGTTTATGGGGGGGCGAGGGCACAGATACGCAGTATTTT,CASSLWGGEGTDTQYF
TRBJ2-5,12,NA,NA,TRBV6-1,TGTGCCGGAGAGGGAGAAGGGGAGACCCAGTACTTC,CAGEGEGETQYF
TRBJ2-1,16,NA,NA,TRBV28,TGTGCCACCTTTACCGACACAACCCGGACGCGTGGTGAGCAGTTCTTC,CATFTDTTRTRGEQFF
TRBJ2-7,13,NA,NA,TRBV5-5,TGTGCCAGCAGCACGCAACATAGCTACGAGCAGTACTTC,CASSTQHSYEQYF
TRBJ2-5,14,NA,NA,TRBV28,TGTGCCAGCAGTCCATCAGGGTACCGAGAGACCCAGTACTTC,CASSPSGYRETQYF
TRBJ2-7,13,NA,NA,TRBV27,TGTGCCAGCAGTCCCCGGGGAGTGGGCGAGCAGTACTTC,CASSPRGVGEQYF
TRBJ2-7,14,NA,NA,TRBV9,TGTGCCAGCAGCCCCCGGGACGGAGGCTCCGAGCAGTACTTC,CASSPRDGGSEQYF
TRBJ1-1,14,few,NA,TRBV28,TGTGCCAGCAGTTTAACGTTCATGAACACTGAAGCTTTCTTT,CASSLTFMNTEAFF
TRBJ2-1,14,NA,NA,TRBV27,TGTGCCAGCAGTCCCGAGTCGTCCTACAATGAGCAGTTCTTC,CASSPESSYNEQFF
TRBJ1-3,15,NA,NA,TRBV18,TGTGCCAGCTCACCACCCGACGGCTCTGGAAACACCATATATTTT,CASSPPDGSGNTIYF
TRBJ2-7,17,NA,NA,TRBV4-3,TGCGCCAGCAGCCAAGAAGGCCTTAGCGGAGTAACCTACGAGCAGTACTTC,CASSQEGLSGVTYEQYF
TRBJ1-2,10,NA,NA,TRBV29-1,TGCAGCGTCCTCGTTGGAGTCTACACCTTC,CSVLVGVYTF
TRBJ2-3,16,NA,TRBD1,TRBV7-9,TGTGCCAGCAGCCTCGGGACAGGGGGCGAGACAGATACGCAGTATTTT,CASSLGTGGETDTQYF
TRBJ1-1,13,NA,NA,TRBV7-9,TGTGCCAGCAGCTTAGGGGCCCGTTCTGAAGCTTTCTTT,CASSLGARSEAFF
TRBJ2-1,14,NA,NA,TRBV9,TGTGCCAGCAGCCGTCTCCTCGGAAGCAATGAGCAGTTCTTC,CASSRLLGSNEQFF
TRBJ2-7,15,NA,TRBD2,TRBV28,TGTGCCAGCACCTGGACTAGCGGGAGTCAGTACGAGCAGTACTTC,CASTWTSGSQYEQYF
TRBJ2-7,14,NA,TRBD2,TRBV11-2,TGTGCCAGCAGCCCGGGACTAGCGGGATACGAGCAGTACTTC,CASSPGLAGYEQYF
TRBJ2-1,16,NA,NA,TRBV5-6,TGTGCCAGCAGCCGTTCGGTAGAGCAGGTACCCAATGAGCAGTTCTTC,CASSRSVEQVPNEQFF
TRBJ2-7,14,NA,NA,TRBV2,TGTGCCACCATGGACCGGGGAAACTCCTACGAGCAGTACTTC,CATMDRGNSYEQYF